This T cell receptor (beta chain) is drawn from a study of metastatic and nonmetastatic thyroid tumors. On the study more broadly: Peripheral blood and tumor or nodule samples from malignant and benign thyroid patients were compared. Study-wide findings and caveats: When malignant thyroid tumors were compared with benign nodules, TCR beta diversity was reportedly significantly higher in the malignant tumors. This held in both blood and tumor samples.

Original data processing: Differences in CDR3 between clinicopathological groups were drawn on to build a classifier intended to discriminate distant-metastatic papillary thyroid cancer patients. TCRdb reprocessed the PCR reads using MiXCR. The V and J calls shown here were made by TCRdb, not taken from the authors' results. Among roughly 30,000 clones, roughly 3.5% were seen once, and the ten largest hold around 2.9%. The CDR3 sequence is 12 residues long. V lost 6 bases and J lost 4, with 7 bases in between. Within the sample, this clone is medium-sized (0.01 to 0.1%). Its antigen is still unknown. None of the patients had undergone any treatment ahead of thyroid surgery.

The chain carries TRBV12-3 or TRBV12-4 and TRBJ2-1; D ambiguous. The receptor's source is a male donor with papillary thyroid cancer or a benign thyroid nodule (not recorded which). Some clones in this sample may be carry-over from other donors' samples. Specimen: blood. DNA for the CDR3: TGTGCCAGCAGCCGGACGTACAATGAGCAGTTCTTC. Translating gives CASSRTYNEQFF.